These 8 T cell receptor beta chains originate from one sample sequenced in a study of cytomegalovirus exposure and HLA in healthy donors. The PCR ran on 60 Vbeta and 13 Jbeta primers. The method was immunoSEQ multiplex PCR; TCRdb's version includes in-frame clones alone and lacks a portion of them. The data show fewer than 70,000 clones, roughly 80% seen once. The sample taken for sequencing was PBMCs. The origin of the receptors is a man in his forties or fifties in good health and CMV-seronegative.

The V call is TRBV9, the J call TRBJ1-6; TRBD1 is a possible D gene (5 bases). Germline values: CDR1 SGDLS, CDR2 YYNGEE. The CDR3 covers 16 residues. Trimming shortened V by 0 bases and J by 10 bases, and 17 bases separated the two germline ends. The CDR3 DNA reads TGTGCCAGCAGCGTAGCCCCTGGGGGGTTGGACTCACCCCTCCACTTT. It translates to CASSVAPGGLDSPLHF.

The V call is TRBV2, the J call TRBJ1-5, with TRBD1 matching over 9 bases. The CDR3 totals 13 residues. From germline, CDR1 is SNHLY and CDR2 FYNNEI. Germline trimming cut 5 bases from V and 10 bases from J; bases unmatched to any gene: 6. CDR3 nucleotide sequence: TGTGCCAGCAGTCCGGGACAGGGTGGTCCCCAGCATTTT. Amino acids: CASSPGQGGPQHF.

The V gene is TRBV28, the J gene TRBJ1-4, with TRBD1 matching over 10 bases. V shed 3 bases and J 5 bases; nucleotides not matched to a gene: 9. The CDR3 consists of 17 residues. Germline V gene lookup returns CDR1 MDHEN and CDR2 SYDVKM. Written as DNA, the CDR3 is TGTGCCAGCAGTTTCCGGGACAGGGGTCGACCGAATGAAAAACTGTTTTTT. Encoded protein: CASSFRDRGRPNEKLFF.

CDR3 sequence (DNA): TGTGCCACGGCGGCACGGGAAAACACTGAAGCTTTCTTT. It yields the protein CATAARENTEAFF. The chain carries TRBV7-9 and TRBJ1-1; D is uncertain. CDR3 length: 13 residues. Germline lookup yields CDR1 SEHNR and CDR2 FQNEAQ (reference sequence). V lost 10 bases, J lost 2 bases, and 14 bases lay in between.

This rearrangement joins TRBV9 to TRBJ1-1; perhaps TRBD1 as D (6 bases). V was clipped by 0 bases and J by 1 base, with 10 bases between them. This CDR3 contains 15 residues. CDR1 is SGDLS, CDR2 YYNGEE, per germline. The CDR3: CASSVAGARNTEAFF. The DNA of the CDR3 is TGTGCCAGCAGCGTAGCAGGGGCTAGGAACACTGAAGCTTTCTTT.

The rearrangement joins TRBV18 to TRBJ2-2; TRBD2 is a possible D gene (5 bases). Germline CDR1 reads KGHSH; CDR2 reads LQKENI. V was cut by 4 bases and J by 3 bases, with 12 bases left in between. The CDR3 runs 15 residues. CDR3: CASSRTGSDTGELFF. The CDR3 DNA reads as TGTGCCAGCTCACGGACGGGAAGCGACACCGGGGAGCTGTTTTTT.

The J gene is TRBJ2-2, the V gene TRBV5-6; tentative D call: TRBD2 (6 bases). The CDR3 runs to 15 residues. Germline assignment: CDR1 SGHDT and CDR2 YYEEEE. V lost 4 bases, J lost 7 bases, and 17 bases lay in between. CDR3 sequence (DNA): TGTGCCAGCAGCAGGGGCCCCACCGGGGGCGGGGAGCTGTTTTTT. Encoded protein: CASSRGPTGGGELFF.

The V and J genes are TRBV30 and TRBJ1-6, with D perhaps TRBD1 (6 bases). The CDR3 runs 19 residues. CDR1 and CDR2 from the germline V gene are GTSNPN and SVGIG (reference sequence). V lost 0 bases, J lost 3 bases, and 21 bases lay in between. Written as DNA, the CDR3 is TGTGCCTGGAGTGTACTCGATTGGGGGGGCGGCGGCTATAATTCACCCCTCCACTTT. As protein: CAWSVLDWGGGGYNSPLHF. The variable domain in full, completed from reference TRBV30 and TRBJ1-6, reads SQTIHQWPATLVQPVGSPLSLECTVEGTSNPNLYWYRQAAGRGLQLLFYSVGIGQISSEVPQNLSASRPQDRQFILSSKKLLLSDSGFYLCAWSVLDWGGGGYNSPLHFGNGTRLTVT.